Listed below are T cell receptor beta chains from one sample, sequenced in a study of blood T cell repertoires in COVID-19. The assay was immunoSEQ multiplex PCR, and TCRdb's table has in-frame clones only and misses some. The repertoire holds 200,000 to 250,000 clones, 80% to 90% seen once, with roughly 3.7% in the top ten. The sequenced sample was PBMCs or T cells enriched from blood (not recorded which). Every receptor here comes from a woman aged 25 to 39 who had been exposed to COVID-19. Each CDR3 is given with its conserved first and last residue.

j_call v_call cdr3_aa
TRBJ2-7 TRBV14 CASSQGDRLYEQYF
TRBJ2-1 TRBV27 CASSPGLAVNNEQFF
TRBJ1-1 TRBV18 CASSPRGDTEAFF
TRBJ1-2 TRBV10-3 CAISEEGTGVVRRGYTF
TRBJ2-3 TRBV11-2 CASSLAGKITDTQYF
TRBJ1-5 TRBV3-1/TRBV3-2 CASSQDLRDGQPQHF
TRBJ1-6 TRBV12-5 CASGSYPDRGDSPLHF
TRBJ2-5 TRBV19 CASSMKRGGVTQYF
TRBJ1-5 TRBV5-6 CASSLNRGGGHSNQPQHF
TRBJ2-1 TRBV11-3 CASSSRRLAHDNEQFF
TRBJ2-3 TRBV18 CASSPSGTADTQYF
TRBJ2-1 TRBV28 CASTTLGLAEGDEQFF
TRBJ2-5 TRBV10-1 CASSESRLGETQYF
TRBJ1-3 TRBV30 CAWSVQGGGNTIYF
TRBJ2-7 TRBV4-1 CASSQVTGPSSYEQYF
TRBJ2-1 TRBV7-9 CASSLGTSGHNEQFF
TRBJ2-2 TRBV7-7 CASSASEKNTGELFF
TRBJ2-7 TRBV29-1 CSGGVGGYEQYF
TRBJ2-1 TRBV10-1 CASSVSLPAGQFF
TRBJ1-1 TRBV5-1 CASSTQGEAFF
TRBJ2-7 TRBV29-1 CSVEEMAGSYEQYF
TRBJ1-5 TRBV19 CASSIPGRGPQHF
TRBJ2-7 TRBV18 CASSPGPGGGEQYF
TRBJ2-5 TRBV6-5 CATQRTLQETQYF
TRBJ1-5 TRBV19 CASSMGSSNQPQHF
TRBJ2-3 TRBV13 CASSLWAGQDTQYF
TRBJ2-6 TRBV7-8 CASTGGSGNSGANVLTF
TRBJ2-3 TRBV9 CASSVDGDRTDTQYF
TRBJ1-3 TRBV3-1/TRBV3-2 CASSQGTPSGNTIYF
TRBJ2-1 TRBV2 CASSEFDEQFF
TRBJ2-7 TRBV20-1 CSAVQGYEQYF